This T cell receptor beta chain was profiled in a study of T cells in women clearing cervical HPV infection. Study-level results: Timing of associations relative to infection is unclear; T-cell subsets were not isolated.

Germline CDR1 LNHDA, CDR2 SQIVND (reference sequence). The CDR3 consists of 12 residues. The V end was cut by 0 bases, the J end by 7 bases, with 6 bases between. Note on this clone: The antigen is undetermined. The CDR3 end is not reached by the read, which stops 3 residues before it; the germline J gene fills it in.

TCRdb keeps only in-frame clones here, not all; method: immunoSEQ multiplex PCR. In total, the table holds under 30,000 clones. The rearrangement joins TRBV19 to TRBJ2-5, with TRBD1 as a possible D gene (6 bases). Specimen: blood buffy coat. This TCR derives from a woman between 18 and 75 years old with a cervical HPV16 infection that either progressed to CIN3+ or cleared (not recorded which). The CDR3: CASSIDRGTQYF. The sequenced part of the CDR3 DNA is TGTGCCAGTAGTATAGACAGGGGGACC.